The clone carrying this TCR beta chain was counted between two and nine times. The data were taken from a study of blood T cell repertoires in COVID-19. Study-wide context: Acute and convalescent COVID-19 specimens originated in the United States, Italy and Spain. T cells, B-cell-depleted T cells, or PBMCs provided the cDNA or gDNA that served as material.

In the original workflow: Nucleated cell number was recorded as an estimate derived from reference gene primer amplification. The table came from immunoSEQ multiplex PCR; TCRdb's copy has only in-frame clones and leaves some out. V and J calls and clone size are as listed in that table; D and trimming were resolved from the DNA. The sample includes 110,000 to 150,000 clones, around 72% seen only once; the top ten take about 1.9%. The germline V gene has CDR1 MNHEY and CDR2 SVGAGI. The CDR3 extends over 15 amino acids. Trimming took off 9 bases at V and 3 bases at J, with 21 bases between the two ends.

This chain joins TRBV6-5 and TRBJ2-7; D gene uncertain. The source is a woman aged 55-75 years with acute or convalescent COVID-19. The sample taken for sequencing was peripheral blood. The CDR3 spells CASLHSETLNYEQYF. CDR3 in DNA: TGTGCCAGTCTTCACTCGGAGACTCTTAACTACGAGCAGTACTTC.